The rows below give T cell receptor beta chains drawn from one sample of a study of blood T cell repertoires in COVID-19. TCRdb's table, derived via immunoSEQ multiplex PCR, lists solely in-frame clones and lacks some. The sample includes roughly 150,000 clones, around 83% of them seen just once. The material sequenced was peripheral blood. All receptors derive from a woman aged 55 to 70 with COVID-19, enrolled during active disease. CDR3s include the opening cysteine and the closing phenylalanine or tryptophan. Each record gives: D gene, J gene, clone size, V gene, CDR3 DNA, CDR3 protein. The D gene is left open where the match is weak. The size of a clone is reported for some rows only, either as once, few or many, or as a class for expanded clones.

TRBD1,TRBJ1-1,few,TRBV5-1,TGCGCCAGCAGCGTCTCGACAGGGACTGAAGCTTTCTTT,CASSVSTGTEAFF
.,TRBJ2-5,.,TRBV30,TGTGCCTGGGAAGCTACGGGTACTGGGACCCAGTACTTC,CAWEATGTGTQYF
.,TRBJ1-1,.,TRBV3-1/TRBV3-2,TGTGCCAGCAGCCCTGAGGTGGTGCAGAACACTGAAGCTTTCTTT,CASSPEVVQNTEAFF
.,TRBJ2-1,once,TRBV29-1,TGCAGCGTTGGATCAAGTGTGAGCTATGAGCAGTTCTTC,CSVGSSVSYEQFF
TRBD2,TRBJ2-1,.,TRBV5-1,TGCGCCAGCAGCCGTAGCGGGAGCTCAGGCAATGAGCAGTTCTTC,CASSRSGSSGNEQFF
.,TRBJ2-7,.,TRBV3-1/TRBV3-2,TGTGCCAGCAGCCAAAGGGGAAGCTACGAGCAGTACTTC,CASSQRGSYEQYF
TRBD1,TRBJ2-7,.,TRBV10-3,TGTGCCATCAGTCCGGGACAGAACTACGAGCAGTACTTC,CAISPGQNYEQYF
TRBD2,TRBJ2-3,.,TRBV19,TGTGCCAGTATGGAGACTAGCGGGATAAGTACGCAGTATTTT,CASMETSGISTQYF
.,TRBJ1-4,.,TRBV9,TGTGCCAGCAGCGTAGCCCCTGGAGCTAATGAAAAACTGTTTTTT,CASSVAPGANEKLFF
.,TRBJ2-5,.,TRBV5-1,TGCGCCAGCAGCTTGGAAGGCCTTAGGAGGGAGACCCAGTACTTC,CASSLEGLRRETQYF
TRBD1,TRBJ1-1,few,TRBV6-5,TGTGCCAGCAGACAGGGGGCGAGGAATACTGAAGCTTTCTTT,CASRQGARNTEAFF
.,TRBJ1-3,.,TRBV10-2,TGCGCCAGCAGTGGAGGGGGAAACACCATATATTTT,CASSGGGNTIYF
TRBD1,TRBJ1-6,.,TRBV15,TGTGCCACCAGCAGAGCCGGGACAGGGGATTCACCCCTCCACTTT,CATSRAGTGDSPLHF
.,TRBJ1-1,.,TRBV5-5,TGTGCCAGCAGCTTTAGAAGGGGCGAGAACACTGAAGCTTTCTTT,CASSFRRGENTEAFF
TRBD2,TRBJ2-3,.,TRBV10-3,TGTGCCTCCCACCCCGGACTAGCGGGAGGGCCTGGTGGAGATACGCAGTATTTT,CASHPGLAGGPGGDTQYF
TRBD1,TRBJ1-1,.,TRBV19,TGTGCCAGCGACAGGGGGCGAGACACTGAAGCTTTCTTT,CASDRGRDTEAFF
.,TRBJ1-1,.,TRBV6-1,TGTGCCAGCACCCAGAACCGGAACACTGAAGCTTTCTTT,CASTQNRNTEAFF